This T cell receptor beta chain is drawn from a study of cytomegalovirus exposure and HLA in healthy donors. General study findings and limits: The authors later linked a missense DCLRE1C variant to TCR beta V- and J-gene trimming.

Germline lookup yields CDR1 GTSNPN and CDR2 SVGIG (reference sequence). V was clipped by 4 bases and J by 0 bases; unmatched bases: 4. The CDR3 loop spans 15 amino acids. With respect to this clone: The target antigen is unknown.

The PCR made use of 60 Vbeta and 13 Jbeta primers. Original methodology: In a later analysis, 80 million to 100 million unique TCR beta chains included roughly 11 million shared by two or more donors. Only in-frame clones appear in the TCRdb table, and some are missing; sequencing was by immunoSEQ multiplex PCR. From that table come the V and J calls and clone size; the DNA was used to work out D and trimming. The data hold about 140,000 clones, with roughly four fifths observed a single time. The rearrangement uses TRBV30 and TRBJ1-5; 9 bases line up with TRBD1. The TCR comes from a woman aged 50 to 65 in good health and CMV-seropositive. Sequencing was carried out using PBMCs. The CDR3 reads CAWMGTGISNQPQHF. The DNA for the CDR3 is TGTGCCTGGATGGGGACAGGGATTAGCAATCAGCCCCAGCATTTT. The variable domain in full, with the rest retrieved from reference TRBV30 and TRBJ1-5, is SQTIHQWPATLVQPVGSPLSLECTVEGTSNPNLYWYRQAAGRGLQLLFYSVGIGQISSEVPQNLSASRPQDRQFILSSKKLLLSDSGFYLCAWMGTGISNQPQHFGDGTRLSIL.